This T cell receptor (beta chain) was sequenced in a study of graft-versus-host responses after intestinal transplantation. Study-level information: As for transplant type, recipients had multivisceral, liver-intestinal, or isolated intestinal grafts. Every recipient had anti-thymocyte globulin induction and two to four years of tacrolimus plus steroids.

The CDR3 length is 13 residues. The V gene lost 3 bases and the J gene lost 6 bases, with 11 bases spanning the gap. Germline CDR1 reads SGDLS; CDR2 reads YYNGEE. Study findings and constraints: GvH clones appeared in recipient marrow, some first in ileum or blood. Levels of circulating GvH clones at their peak were associated with early post-transplant HvG declines.

The data were produced by immunoSEQ multiplex PCR, yet TCRdb's version contains in-frame clones alone and is incomplete. The sample consists of 9,000 to 15,000 clones, over 70% of them appearing once. Details on this clone: What it binds is not known.

The starting material, graft tissue, was processed to release intraepithelial and lamina propria lymphocytes. The V call is TRBV9, the J call TRBJ2-3, with TRBD2 as a possible D gene (6 bases). This sequence originates from a human patient who received an intestinal transplant, so some T cells may come from the graft donor. The sequencing used ileum tissue, collected about 140 days after intestinal transplantation. The CDR3 here is CASSGTGLDTQYF. Written as DNA, the CDR3 is TGTGCCAGCAGCGGGACGGGACTTGATACGCAGTATTTT.